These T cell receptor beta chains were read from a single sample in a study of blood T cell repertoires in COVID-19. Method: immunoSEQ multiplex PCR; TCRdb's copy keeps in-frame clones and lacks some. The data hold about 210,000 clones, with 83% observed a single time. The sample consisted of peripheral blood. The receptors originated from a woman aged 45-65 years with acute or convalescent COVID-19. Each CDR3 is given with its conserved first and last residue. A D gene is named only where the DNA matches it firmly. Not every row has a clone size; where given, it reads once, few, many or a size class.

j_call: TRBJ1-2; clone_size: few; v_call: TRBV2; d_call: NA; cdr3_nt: TGTGCCAGCAGAGCTGAAGAGGGTGGCTACACCTTC; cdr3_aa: CASRAEEGGYTF
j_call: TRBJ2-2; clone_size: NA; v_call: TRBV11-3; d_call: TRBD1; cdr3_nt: TGTGCCAGCAGTCCAGGGGGCGCGAACACCGGGGAGCTGTTTTTT; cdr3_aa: CASSPGGANTGELFF
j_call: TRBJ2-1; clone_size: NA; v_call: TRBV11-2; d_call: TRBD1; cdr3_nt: TGTGCCAGCAGCTTAGTAGGGACAGGGGGGATTAATGAGCAGTTCTTC; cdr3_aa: CASSLVGTGGINEQFF
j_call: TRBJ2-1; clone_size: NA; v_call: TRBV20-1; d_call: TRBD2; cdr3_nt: TGCAGTGCTAGTGCTAGCGGGAGCGGCGGTGAGCAGTTCTTC; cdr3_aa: CSASASGSGGEQFF
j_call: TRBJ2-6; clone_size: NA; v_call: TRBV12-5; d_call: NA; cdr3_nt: TGTGCTAGTGGTTTGGATCTACGGGCCAACGTCCTGACTTTC; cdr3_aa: CASGLDLRANVLTF
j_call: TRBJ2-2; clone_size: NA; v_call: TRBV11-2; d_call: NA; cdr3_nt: TGTGCCAGCAGCTATACAGGGTTTTTGGATACCGGGGAGCTGTTTTTT; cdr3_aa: CASSYTGFLDTGELFF
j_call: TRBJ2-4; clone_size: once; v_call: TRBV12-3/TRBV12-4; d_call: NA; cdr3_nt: TGTGCCAGCAGCGGGAGCCTGGACATTCAGTACTTC; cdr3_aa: CASSGSLDIQYF
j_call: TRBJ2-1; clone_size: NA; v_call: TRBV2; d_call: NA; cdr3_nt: TGTGCCAGCAGCCGGGATGTCCGGGGGAATGAGCAGTTCTTC; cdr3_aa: CASSRDVRGNEQFF
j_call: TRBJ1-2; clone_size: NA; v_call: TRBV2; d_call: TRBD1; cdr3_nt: TGTGCCAGCAGTACCGACAGGGTTTACTATGGCTACACCTTC; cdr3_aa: CASSTDRVYYGYTF
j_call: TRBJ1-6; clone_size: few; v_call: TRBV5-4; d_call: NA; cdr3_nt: TGTGCCAGCAGCTCCTCCTCGACGGGAAATAATTCACCCCTCCACTTT; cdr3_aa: CASSSSSTGNNSPLHF
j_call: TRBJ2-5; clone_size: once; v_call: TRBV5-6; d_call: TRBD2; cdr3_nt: TGTGCCAGCAGCTACCCGACTAGCGGAGAGACCCAGTACTTC; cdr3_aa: CASSYPTSGETQYF
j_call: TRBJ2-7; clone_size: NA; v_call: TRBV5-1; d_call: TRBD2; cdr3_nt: TGCGCCAGCAGCTTGAACGGGAGGGAGTACGAGCAGTACTTC; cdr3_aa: CASSLNGREYEQYF
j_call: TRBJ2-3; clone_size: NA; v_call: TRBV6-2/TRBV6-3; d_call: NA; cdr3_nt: TGTGCCAGCAGTTACACAGCAGGTGATTCTAGCACAGATACGCAGTATTTT; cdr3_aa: CASSYTAGDSSTDTQYF
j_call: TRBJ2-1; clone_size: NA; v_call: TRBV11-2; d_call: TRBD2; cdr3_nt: TGTGCCAGCAGCTTAGTTTCCGGGACTAGCGGATACAATGAGCAGTTCTTC; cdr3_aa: CASSLVSGTSGYNEQFF
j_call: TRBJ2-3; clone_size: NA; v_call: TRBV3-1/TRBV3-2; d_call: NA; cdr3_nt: TGTGCCAGCAGCCAAGAAGGGGGGGGCAGCGGCCGAATGACAGATACGCAGTATTTT; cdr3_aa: CASSQEGGGSGRMTDTQYF
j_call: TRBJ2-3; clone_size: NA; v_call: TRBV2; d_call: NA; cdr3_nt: TGTGCCAGCAGTGATCGGCCAGGGGTAAGGGAGACCACAGATACGCAGTATTTT; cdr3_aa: CASSDRPGVRETTDTQYF
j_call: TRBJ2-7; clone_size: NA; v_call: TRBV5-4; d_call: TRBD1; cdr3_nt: TGTGCCAGCAGCTTCCAACCTCGGGACAGGGTTCGCGACGAGCAGTACTTC; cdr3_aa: CASSFQPRDRVRDEQYF
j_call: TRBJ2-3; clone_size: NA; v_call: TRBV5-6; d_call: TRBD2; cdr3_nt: TGTGCCAGCAGCTTGGTGTCTAGCGGGAGGGCCTCTCTCTGGGATACGCAGTATTTT; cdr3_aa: CASSLVSSGRASLWDTQYF
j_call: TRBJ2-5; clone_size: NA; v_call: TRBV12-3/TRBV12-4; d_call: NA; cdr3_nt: TGTGCCAGCAGTTTACAAATGGAGGAGACCCAGTACTTC; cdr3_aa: CASSLQMEETQYF
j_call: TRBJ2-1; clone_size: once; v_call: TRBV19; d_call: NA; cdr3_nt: TGTGCCAGTAGAATCGGGACTTTTTACAATGAGCAGTTCTTC; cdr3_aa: CASRIGTFYNEQFF
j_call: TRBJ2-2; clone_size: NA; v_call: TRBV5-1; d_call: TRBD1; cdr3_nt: TGCGCCAGCAGCTTGGACGGGACAGGGTACACCGGGGAGCTGTTTTTT; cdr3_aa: CASSLDGTGYTGELFF
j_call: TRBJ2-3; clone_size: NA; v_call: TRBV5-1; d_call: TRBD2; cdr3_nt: TGCGCCAGCAGCTTGGGGGGGACTAGCGGGAGCCAAGATACGCAGTATTTT; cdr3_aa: CASSLGGTSGSQDTQYF
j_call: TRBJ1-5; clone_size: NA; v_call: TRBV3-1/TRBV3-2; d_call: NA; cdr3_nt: TGTGCCCCCCCCGCGGACGAGGGTTGGAGCAATCAGCCCCAGCATTTT; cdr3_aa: CAPPADEGWSNQPQHF
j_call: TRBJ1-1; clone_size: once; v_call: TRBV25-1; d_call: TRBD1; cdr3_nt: TGTGCCAGCAGTCTTCCCGGGACAGGGGCGACTGAAGCTTTCTTT; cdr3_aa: CASSLPGTGATEAFF
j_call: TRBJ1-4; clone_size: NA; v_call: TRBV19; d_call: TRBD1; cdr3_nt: TGTGCCAGTAGTACAAATTCCCGACAGGGTACGGCTAATGAAAAACTGTTTTTT; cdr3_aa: CASSTNSRQGTANEKLFF
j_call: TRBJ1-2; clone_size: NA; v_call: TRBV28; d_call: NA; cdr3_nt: TGTGCCAGCAGGCCCCGGGGGGGCGTCTATGGCTACACCTTC; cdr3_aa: CASRPRGGVYGYTF
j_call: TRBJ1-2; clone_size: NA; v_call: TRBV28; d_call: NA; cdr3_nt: TGTGCCAGCAGTACCATAAAGCTATCAATGGACTATGGCTACACCTTC; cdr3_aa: CASSTIKLSMDYGYTF
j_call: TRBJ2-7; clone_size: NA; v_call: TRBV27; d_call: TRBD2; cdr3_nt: TGTGCCAGCAGTTTTAGGTCGGGACTACCCTACGAGCAGTACTTC; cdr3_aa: CASSFRSGLPYEQYF
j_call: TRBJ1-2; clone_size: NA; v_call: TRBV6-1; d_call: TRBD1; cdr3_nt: TGTGCCAGCAGTTCATCAGGGGGCGGGGGCTACACCTTC; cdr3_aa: CASSSSGGGGYTF
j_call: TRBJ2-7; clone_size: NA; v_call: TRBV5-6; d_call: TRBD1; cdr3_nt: TGTGCCAGCAGCCCTGAACGGACAGGCGGATACGAGCAGTACTTC; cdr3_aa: CASSPERTGGYEQYF
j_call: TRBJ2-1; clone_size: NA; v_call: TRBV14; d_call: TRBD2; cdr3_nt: TGTGCCAGCAGCCATTCCTTCGGGAGCGGGAGGGCCCGGGGGCACAATGAGCAGTTCTTC; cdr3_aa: CASSHSFGSGRARGHNEQFF
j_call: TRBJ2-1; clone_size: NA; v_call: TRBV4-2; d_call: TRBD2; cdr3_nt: TGTGCCAGCAGCGCGACTAGCGGGAGCTCCTACAATGAGCAGTTCTTC; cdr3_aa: CASSATSGSSYNEQFF
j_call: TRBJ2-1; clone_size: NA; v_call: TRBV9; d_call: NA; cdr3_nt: TGTGCCAGCAGCGTAGTTGCCGGGACTTACAATGAGCAGTTCTTC; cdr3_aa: CASSVVAGTYNEQFF
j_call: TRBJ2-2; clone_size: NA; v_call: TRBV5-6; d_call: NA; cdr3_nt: TGTGCCAGCAGCCTCCAACCCGGTAACCTCGGGACCGGGGAGCTGTTTTTT; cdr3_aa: CASSLQPGNLGTGELFF
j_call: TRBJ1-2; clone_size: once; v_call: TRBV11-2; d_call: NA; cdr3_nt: TGTGCCAGCAGCTTAGGTCCAGGTTCGGACTATGGCTACACCTTC; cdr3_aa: CASSLGPGSDYGYTF
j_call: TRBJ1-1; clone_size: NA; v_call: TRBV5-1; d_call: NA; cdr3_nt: TGCGCCAGCAGCCGCGCGCGCCAGAGCGGAGCAGGAAGGGTGAACACTGAAGCTTTCTTT; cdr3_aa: CASSRARQSGAGRVNTEAFF
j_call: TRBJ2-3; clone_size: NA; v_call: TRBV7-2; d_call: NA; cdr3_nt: TGTGCCAGCAGCTCGCGACAGGGACTGGCAGATACGCAGTATTTT; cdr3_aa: CASSSRQGLADTQYF
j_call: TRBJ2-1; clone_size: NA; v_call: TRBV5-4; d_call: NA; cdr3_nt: TGTGCCAGCAGTCACCCGCCACTAGTGCGGGATGAGCAGTTCTTC; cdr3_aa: CASSHPPLVRDEQFF
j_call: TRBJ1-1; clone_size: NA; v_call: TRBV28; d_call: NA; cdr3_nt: TGTGCCAGCAGGCCCTGGGGGCGGGCTGAAGCTTTCTTT; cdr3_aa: CASRPWGRAEAFF
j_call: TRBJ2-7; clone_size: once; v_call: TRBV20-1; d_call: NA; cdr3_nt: TGCAGTGCTTTTAACTACGAGCAGTACTTC; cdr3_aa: CSAFNYEQYF
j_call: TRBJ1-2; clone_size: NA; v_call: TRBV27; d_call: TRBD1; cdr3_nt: TGTGCCAGCAGTTTTCGCCCCGTATCGTGGGACAGGGGACCTCGGCCCTATGGCTACACCTTC; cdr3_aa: CASSFRPVSWDRGPRPYGYTF
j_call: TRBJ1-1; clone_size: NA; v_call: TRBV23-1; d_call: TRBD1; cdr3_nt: TGCGCCAGCAGTCAAGACAGGGGGCGCGTAGGGAACACTGAAGCTTTCTTT; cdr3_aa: CASSQDRGRVGNTEAFF
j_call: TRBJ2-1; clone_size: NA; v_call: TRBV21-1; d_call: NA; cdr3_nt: TGTGCCAGCAGCGATACCCAAGCGGGAGTGACGTGGAATGAGCAGTTCTTC; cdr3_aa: CASSDTQAGVTWNEQFF
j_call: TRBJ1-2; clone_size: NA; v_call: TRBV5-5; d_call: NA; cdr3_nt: TGTGCCAGCAGCTTCTTTAGCAGACCAGCTAACTATGGCTACACCTTC; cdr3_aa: CASSFFSRPANYGYTF
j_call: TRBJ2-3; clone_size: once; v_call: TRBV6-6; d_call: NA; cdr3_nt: TGTGCCAGCAGCCCGACAGATACGCAGTATTTT; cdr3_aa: CASSPTDTQYF
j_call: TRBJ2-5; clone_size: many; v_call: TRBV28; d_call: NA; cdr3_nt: TGTGCCAGCAGTTTAGAACAGGGCGCGGAGACCCAGTACTTC; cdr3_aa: CASSLEQGAETQYF
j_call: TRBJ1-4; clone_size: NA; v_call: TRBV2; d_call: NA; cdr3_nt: TGTGCCAGCAGTGAAAAGCAACGTAATGAAAAACTGTTTTTT; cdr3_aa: CASSEKQRNEKLFF
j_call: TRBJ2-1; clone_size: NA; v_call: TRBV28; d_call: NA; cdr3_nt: TGTGCCAGCAGCCCAGGGGATAGCTCCTACAATGAGCAGTTCTTC; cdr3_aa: CASSPGDSSYNEQFF
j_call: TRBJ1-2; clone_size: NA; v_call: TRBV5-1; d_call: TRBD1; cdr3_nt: TGCGCCAGCAACTCAGAGACAGGGGACGGCTACACCTTC; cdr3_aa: CASNSETGDGYTF
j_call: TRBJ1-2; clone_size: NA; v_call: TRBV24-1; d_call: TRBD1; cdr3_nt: TGTGCCACCAGTGATTCATCGGGACAGGGAAACTATGGCTACACCTTC; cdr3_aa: CATSDSSGQGNYGYTF
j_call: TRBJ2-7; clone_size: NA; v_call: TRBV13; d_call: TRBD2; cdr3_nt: TGTGCCAGCAGCTCCGGACTAGCGGGCCGGTGGGAGCAGTACTTC; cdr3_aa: CASSSGLAGRWEQYF
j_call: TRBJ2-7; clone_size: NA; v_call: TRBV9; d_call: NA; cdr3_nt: TGTGCCAGCAGCGCAAGACTCCGCTCGGGGGAGCAGTACTTC; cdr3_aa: CASSARLRSGEQYF